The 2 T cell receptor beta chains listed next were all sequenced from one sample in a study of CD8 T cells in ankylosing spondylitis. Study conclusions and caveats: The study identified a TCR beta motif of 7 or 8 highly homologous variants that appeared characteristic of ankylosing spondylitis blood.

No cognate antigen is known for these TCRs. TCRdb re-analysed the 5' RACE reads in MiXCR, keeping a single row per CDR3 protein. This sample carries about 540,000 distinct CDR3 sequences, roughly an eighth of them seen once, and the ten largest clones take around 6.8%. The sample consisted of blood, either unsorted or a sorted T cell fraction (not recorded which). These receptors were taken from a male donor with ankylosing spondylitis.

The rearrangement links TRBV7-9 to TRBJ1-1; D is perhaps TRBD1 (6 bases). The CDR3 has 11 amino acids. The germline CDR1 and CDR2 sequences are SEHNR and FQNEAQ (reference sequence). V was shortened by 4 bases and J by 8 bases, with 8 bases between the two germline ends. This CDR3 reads CASSSGGEAFF. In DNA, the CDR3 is TGTGCCAGCAGCTCCGGGGGCGAAGCTTTCTTT.

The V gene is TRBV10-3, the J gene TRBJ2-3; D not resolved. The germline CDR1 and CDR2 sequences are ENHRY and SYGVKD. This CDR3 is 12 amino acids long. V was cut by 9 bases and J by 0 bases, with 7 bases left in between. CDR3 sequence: CAIAQSTDTQYF. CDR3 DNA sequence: TGTGCCATTGCACAGAGCACAGATACGCAGTATTTT.